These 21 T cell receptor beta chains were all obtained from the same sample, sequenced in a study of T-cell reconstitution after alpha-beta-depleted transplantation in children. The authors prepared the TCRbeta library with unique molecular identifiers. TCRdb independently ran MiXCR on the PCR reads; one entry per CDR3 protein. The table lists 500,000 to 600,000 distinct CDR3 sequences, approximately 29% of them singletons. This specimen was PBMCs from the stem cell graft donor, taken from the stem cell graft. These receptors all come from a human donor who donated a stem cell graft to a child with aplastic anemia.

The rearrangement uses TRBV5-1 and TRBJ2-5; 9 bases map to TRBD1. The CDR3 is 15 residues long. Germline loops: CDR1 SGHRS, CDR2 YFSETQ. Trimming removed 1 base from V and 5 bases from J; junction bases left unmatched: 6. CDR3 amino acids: CASSLSQGAQETQYF. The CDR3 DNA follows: TGCGCCAGCAGCTTGTCACAGGGGGCGCAGGAGACCCAGTACTTC.

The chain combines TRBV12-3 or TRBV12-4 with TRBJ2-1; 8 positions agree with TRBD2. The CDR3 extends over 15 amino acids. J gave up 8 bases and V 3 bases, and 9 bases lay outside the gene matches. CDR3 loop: CASSFIGRVGYEQFF. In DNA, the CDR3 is TGTGCCAGCAGTTTCATCGGGAGGGTCGGGTATGAGCAGTTCTTC.

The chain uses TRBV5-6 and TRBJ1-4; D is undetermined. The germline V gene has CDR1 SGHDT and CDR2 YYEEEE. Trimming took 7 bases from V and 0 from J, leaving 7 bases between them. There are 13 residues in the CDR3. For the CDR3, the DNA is TGTGCCAGCGGGCGACCAACTAATGAAAAACTGTTTTTT. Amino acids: CASGRPTNEKLFF.

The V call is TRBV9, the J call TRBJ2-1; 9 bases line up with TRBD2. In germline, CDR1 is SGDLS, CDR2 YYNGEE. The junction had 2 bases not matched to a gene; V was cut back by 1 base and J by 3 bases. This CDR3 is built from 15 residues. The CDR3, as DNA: TGTGCCAGCAGCGTAATAGCGGGAGACTACAATGAGCAGTTCTTC. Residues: CASSVIAGDYNEQFF.

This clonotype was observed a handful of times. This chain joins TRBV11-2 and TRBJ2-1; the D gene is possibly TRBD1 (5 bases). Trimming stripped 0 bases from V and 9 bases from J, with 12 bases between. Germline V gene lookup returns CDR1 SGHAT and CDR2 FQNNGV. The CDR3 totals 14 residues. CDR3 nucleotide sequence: TGTGCCAGCAGCTTAGAGGCAGGGATACCTGAGCAGTTCTTC. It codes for CASSLEAGIPEQFF.

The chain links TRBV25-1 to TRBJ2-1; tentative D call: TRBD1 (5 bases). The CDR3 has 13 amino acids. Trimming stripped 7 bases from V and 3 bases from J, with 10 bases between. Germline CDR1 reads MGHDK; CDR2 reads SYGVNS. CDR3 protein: CASTLGDYNEQFF. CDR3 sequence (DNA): TGTGCCAGCACGCTAGGGGACTACAATGAGCAGTTCTTC. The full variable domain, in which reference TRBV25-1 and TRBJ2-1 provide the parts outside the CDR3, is EADIYQTPRYLVIGTGKKITLECSQTMGHDKMYWYQQDPGMELHLIHYSYGVNSTEKGDLSSESTVSRIRTEHFPLTLESARPSHTSQYLCASTLGDYNEQFFGPGTRLTVL.

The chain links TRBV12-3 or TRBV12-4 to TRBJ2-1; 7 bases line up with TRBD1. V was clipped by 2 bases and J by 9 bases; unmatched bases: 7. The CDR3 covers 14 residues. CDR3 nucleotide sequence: TGTGCCAGCAGTTTACGAGGGACAGAGGGTGAGCAGTTCTTC. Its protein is CASSLRGTEGEQFF.

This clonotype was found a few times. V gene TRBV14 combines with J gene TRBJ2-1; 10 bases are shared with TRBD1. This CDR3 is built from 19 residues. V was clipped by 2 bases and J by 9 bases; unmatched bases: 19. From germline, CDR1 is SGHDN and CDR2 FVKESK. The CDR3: CASSQIPDLTGGAVFEQFF. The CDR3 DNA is TGTGCCAGCAGCCAAATACCCGACCTGACAGGGGGCGCGGTCTTTGAGCAGTTCTTC.

For the CDR3, the DNA is TGTGCCAGTAAGATTCAGATCATGAACACTGAAGCTTTCTTT. Residues: CASKIQIMNTEAFF. The chain joins TRBV19 to TRBJ1-1, with D hard to call. CDR1 is LNHDA, CDR2 SQIVND, per germline (reference sequence). The V end lost 7 bases, the J end lost 0 bases, and 12 bases lay between the germline ends. The CDR3 totals 14 residues.

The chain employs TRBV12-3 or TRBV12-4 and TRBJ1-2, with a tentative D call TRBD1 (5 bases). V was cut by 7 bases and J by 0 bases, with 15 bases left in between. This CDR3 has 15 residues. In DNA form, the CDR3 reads TGTGCCAGCACGGCCCGGGACGGAGCTAACTATGGCTACACCTTC. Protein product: CASTARDGANYGYTF.

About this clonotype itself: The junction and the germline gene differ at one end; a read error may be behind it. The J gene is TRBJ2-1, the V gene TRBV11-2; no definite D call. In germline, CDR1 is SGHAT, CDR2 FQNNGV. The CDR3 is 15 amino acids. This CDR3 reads CASNLVSVAYNEQFF. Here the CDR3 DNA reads TGTGCCAGCAACTTAGTAAGCGTAGCCTACAATGAGCAGTTCTTC.

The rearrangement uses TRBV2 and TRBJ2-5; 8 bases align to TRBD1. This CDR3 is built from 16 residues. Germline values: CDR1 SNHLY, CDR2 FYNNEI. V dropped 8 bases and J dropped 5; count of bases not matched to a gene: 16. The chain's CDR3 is CASGGTGGIRVETQYF. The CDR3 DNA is TGTGCCAGCGGGGGAACAGGGGGTATCCGGGTTGAGACCCAGTACTTC.

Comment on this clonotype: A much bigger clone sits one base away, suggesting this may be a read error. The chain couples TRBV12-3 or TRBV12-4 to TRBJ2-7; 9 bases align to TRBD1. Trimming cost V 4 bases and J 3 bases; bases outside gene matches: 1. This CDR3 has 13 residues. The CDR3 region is CASSWDRVYEQYF. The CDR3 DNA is TGTGCCAGCAGTTGGGACAGGGTCTACGAGCAGTACTTC.

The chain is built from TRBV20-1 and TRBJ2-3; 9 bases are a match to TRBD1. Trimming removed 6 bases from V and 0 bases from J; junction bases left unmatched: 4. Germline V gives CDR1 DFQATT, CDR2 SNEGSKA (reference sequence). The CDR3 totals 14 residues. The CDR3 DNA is TGCAGTGCCGAGGACAGGGGAAGCACAGATACGCAGTATTTT. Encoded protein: CSAEDRGSTDTQYF.

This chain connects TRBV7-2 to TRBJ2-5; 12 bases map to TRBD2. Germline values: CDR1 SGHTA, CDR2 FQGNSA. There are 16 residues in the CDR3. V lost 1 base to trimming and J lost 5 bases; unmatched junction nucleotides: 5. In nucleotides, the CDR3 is TGTGCCAGCAGCTTAGTGGGTACTAGCGGGGGGGAGACCCAGTACTTC. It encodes CASSLVGTSGGETQYF.

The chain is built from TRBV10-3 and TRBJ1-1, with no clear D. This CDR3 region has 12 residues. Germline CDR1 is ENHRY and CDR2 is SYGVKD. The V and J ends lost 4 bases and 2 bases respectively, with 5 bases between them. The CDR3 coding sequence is TGTGCCATCAGTGTATCTAACACTGAAGCTTTCTTT. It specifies CAISVSNTEAFF.

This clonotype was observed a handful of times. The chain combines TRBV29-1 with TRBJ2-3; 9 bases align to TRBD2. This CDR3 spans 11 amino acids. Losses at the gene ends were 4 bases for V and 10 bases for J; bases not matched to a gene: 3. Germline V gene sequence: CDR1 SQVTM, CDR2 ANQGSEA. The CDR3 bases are TGCAGCGTTGGGACTAGCGAATCGCAGTATTTT. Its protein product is CSVGTSESQYF.

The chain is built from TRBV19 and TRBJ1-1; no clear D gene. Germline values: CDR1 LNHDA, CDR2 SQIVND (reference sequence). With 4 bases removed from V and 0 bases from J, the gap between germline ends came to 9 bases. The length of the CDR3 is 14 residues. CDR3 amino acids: CASSKNTMNTEAFF. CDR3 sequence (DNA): TGTGCCAGTAGTAAGAACACCATGAACACTGAAGCTTTCTTT.

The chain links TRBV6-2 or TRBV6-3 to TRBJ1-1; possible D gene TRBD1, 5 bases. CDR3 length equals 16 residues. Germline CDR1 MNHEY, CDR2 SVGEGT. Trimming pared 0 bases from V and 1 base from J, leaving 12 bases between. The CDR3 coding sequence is TGTGCCAGCAGTTACTCGAGGGCAGGGCAGAACACTGAAGCTTTCTTT. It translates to CASSYSRAGQNTEAFF.

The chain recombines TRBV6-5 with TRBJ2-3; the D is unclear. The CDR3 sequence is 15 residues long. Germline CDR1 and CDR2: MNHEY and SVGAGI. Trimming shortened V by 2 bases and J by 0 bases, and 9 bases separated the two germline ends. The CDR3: CASSYGSLSTDTQYF. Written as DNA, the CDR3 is TGTGCCAGCAGTTACGGTAGCCTCAGCACAGATACGCAGTATTTT.

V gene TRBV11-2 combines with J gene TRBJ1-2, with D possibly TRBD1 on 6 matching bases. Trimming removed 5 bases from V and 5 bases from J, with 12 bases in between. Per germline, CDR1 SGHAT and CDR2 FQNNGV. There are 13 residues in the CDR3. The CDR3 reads CASSLGQWYGYTF. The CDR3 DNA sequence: TGTGCCAGCAGCCTAGGACAGTGGTATGGCTACACCTTC.